These 10 T cell receptor beta chains were all obtained from the same sample, sequenced in a study of T cells in Graves' hyperthyroidism and ophthalmopathy. RNA transcripts were the template for amplifying TCR beta CDR3 regions. Researchers ran a first-round RT-PCR on the TCR CDR3 using the HTBI primer set. TCRdb analysed the multiplex PCR reads with MiXCR anew, one entry per CDR3 protein. The data hold approximately 570,000 distinct CDR3 sequences, with about 20% observed a single time. The sample comprised blood. All receptors come from a man aged 40-55 years with Graves' ophthalmopathy.

The chain couples TRBV19 to TRBJ1-1; D gene ambiguous. The CDR3 totals 14 residues. From germline, CDR1 is LNHDA and CDR2 SQIVND (reference sequence). Trimming took off 6 bases at V and 0 bases at J, with 11 bases between the two ends. The chain's CDR3 is CASRLRGLNTEAFF. In DNA form, the CDR3 reads TGTGCCAGTAGGCTCCGGGGTTTGAACACTGAAGCTTTCTTT.

The V call is TRBV27, the J call TRBJ2-7; D may correspond to TRBD1 or TRBD2 (7 bases each). Looked up from germline, CDR1 is MNHEY and CDR2 is SMNVEV (reference sequence). This CDR3 region has 14 residues. Trimming pared 5 bases from V and 3 bases from J, leaving 14 bases between. This CDR3 reads CASSDAGGDYEQYF. CDR3 nucleotides: TGTGCCAGCAGTGACGCAGGGGGGGACTACGAGCAGTACTTC.

This clonotype was observed at least ten times. This chain joins TRBV7-2 and TRBJ2-2, with 8 positions matching TRBD2. The CDR3 consists of 16 residues. The V segment lost 1 base and the J segment 6 bases; nucleotides outside the gene matches: 7. CDR1 and CDR2 (germline): SGHTA, FQGNSA. CDR3 DNA: TGTGCCAGCAGCTTAGAGTCGGGAGGGCCCGCCGGGGAGCTGTTTTTT. Protein: CASSLESGGPAGELFF. Using reference TRBV7-2 and TRBJ2-2 for the parts outside the CDR3, the full variable domain is GAGVSQSPSNKVTEKGKDVELRCDPISGHTALYWYRQSLGQGLEFLIYFQGNSAPDKSGLPSDRFSAERTGGSVSTLTIQRTQQEDSAVYLCASSLESGGPAGELFFGEGSRLTVL.

This clonotype was recorded at least ten times. The gene calls are TRBV2 and TRBJ2-5; 7 nucleotides agree with TRBD1. Germline V gives CDR1 SNHLY, CDR2 FYNNEI. V trimming: 6 bases; J trimming: 5 bases; junction bases outside the gene matches: 9. CDR3 length: 14 amino acids. Here the CDR3 DNA reads TGTGCCAGCAGGGCCGGGACAGTTCAGGAGACCCAGTACTTC. Translation gives CASRAGTVQETQYF.

This clonotype came up a few times. Written as DNA, the CDR3 is TGTGCCAGCAGCGTAGGCTCGGGTGACTGGGGGGAATGGGATGGCTACACCTTC. Protein product: CASSVGSGDWGEWDGYTF. V gene TRBV9 combines with J gene TRBJ1-2, with D perhaps matching TRBD1 (5 bases). Germline CDR1 SGDLS, CDR2 YYNGEE. The CDR3 is 18 amino acids. Trimming left V 0 bases short and J 6 bases short, with 24 bases between.

Worth noting for this clonotype: In this CDR3 the conserved last residue, phenylalanine or tryptophan, is missing, so a read error is likely. The V and J genes are TRBV12-3 or TRBV12-4 and TRBJ2-7; perhaps TRBD2 as D (5 bases). Trimming left V 5 bases short and J 3 bases short, with 17 bases between. The CDR3 runs 15 residues. The CDR3 nucleotides are TGTGCCAGCAGTCTTTCAGCTAGCCGGCACTACGAGCAGTACCTC. It yields the protein CASSLSASRHYEQYL.

This clonotype was counted at least ten times. V gene TRBV6-1 combines with J gene TRBJ2-2, with D perhaps TRBD2 (7 bases). V shed 4 bases and J shed 5 bases, with 14 bases lying between them. CDR3 length: 15 residues. CDR1 MNHNS and CDR2 SASEGT come from the germline V gene. The CDR3 bases are TGTGCCAGCAGTGGAGGGGGGAGGGGGACCGGGGAGCTGTTTTTT. As protein: CASSGGGRGTGELFF.

The chain carries TRBV28 and TRBJ2-1, with a possible D match to TRBD2 (6 bases). Germline values: CDR1 MDHEN, CDR2 SYDVKM. The length of the CDR3 is 16 residues. V shed 3 bases and J shed 7 bases, with 19 bases lying between them. The CDR3, as DNA: TGTGCCAGCAGTTTTTGGGGCGGGGACCTGGGGAATGAGCAGTTCTTC. Translating gives CASSFWGGDLGNEQFF.

The table lists this clonotype with many counts. This rearrangement joins TRBV30 to TRBJ1-2; 7 bases line up with TRBD1. Germline values: CDR1 GTSNPN, CDR2 SVGIG (reference sequence). This CDR3 region has 16 residues. V dropped 4 bases and J dropped 4; count of bases not matched to a gene: 15. The CDR3 region is CAWTDHDRAWIYGYTF. For the CDR3, the DNA is TGTGCCTGGACCGACCACGACAGGGCTTGGATCTATGGCTACACCTTC.

This clonotype was seen a few times. This may stem from a read error, because a much larger clone lies one nucleotide away. The chain carries TRBV30 and TRBJ2-7; the match to TRBD2 covers 9 bases. The CDR3 loop spans 12 amino acids. The germline gives CDR1 GTSNPN, CDR2 SVGIG (reference sequence). The CDR3 is CASGGTSYERYF. Here the CDR3 DNA reads TGTGCCTCTGGAGGGACTAGCTACGAGCGGTACTTC.